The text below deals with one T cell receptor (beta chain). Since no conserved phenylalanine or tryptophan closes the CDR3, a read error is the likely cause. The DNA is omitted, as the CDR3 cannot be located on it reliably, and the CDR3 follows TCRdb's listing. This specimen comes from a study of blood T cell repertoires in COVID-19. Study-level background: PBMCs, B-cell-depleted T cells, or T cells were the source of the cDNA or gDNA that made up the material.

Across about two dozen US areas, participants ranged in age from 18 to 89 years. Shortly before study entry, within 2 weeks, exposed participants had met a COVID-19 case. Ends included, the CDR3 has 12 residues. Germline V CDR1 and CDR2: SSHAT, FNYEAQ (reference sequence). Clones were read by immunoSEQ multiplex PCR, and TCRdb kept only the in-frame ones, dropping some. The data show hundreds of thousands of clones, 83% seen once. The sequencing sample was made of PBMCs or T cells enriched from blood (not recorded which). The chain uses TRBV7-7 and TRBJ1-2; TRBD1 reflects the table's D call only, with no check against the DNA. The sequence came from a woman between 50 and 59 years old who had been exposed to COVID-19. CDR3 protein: CASSLRHRGRFS.